This TCR beta chain was sequenced for a study of CD8+ T cells in alopecia areata. Whole-study findings and limits: Clonality in lesional scalp, especially alopecia totalis/universalis, exceeded that of normal scalp. Patients shared TCRs less clearly than mice did, possibly for HLA-related reasons. Scalp sample sequencing also detects resident alphabeta T cells of normal skin.

This clone was seen a few times. Its antigen is not identified. Mouse germline and gene names are used. The read terminates 4 residues before the CDR3 end, so the remaining end is supplied by the germline J gene. This CDR3 is built from 14 residues. J lost 4 bases, V lost 5 bases, and 2 bases had no gene match. The germline gives CDR1 SGHND, CDR2 FRSKSL. Following RNA extraction, reverse transcription yielded cDNA that acted as the sequencing template. Using immunoSEQ multiplex PCR, the repertoire was profiled, and TCRdb retains in-frame clones only, with some absent. There are over 1,500 clones in the sample, none observed a single time.

The TCR comes from a C3H/HeJ mouse with alopecia areata. Mouse strain MHC haplotype: H2-k. The gene calls are TRBV15 and TRBJ2-1; TRBD1 agrees at 10 bases. The sequenced sample consisted of skin. CDR3 region: CASSPGQGYAEQFF. The CDR3 DNA, read in part, is TGTGCCAGCAGTCCGGGACAGGGGTATGCT.